These T cell receptor beta chains were read from a single sample in a study of brain T cells in children with intractable seizures. The method was immunoSEQ multiplex PCR; TCRdb's version includes in-frame clones alone and lacks a portion of them. Here the sample spans about 80,000 clones, under 95% being singletons. The specimen comprised peripheral blood, sampled at surgery. Receptors originate from a girl aged 2 to 10 with Rasmussen encephalitis and intractable seizures. The CDR3 runs from the conserved cysteine through the conserved F or W. The D gene is left open where the match is weak. A row's size may be missing; if present it is once, few, many or a size class.

v_call	cdr3_length	clone_size	d_call	j_call	cdr3_aa	cdr3_nt
TRBV27	14	once	-	TRBJ2-5	CASSLIDGRETQYF	TGTGCCAGCAGTTTAATCGACGGCCGGGAGACCCAGTACTTC
TRBV13	12	-	-	TRBJ2-1	CASSLTDTQQFF	TGTGCCAGCAGCTTAACCGACACGCAGCAGTTCTTC
TRBV7-3	15	-	TRBD2	TRBJ2-1	CASSSRLAGANEQFF	TGTGCCAGCAGCTCTCGACTAGCGGGAGCCAATGAGCAGTTCTTC
TRBV18	16	-	TRBD1	TRBJ2-6	CASSPSTGRGANVLTF	TGTGCCAGCTCACCATCGACAGGGCGAGGGGCCAACGTCCTGACTTTC
TRBV7-2	15	-	-	TRBJ2-5	CATTVGRGTQETQYF	TGTGCCACCACGGTCGGGCGGGGAACCCAAGAGACCCAGTACTTC
TRBV5-4	12	-	-	TRBJ1-6	CASSLPGTPLHF	TGTGCCAGCAGCTTGCCCGGGACCCCCCTCCACTTT
TRBV14	15	-	-	TRBJ1-2	CASSQDFGRNYGYTF	TGTGCCAGCAGCCAAGATTTCGGCAGGAACTATGGCTACACCTTC
TRBV7-2	15	-	TRBD1	TRBJ2-1	CASSNYRGSYNEQFF	TGTGCCAGCAGCAACTACAGGGGCTCCTACAATGAGCAGTTCTTC
TRBV9	16	-	TRBD1	TRBJ1-1	CASSVDPDRLNTEAFF	TGTGCCAGCAGCGTAGACCCGGACAGGCTGAACACTGAAGCTTTCTTT
TRBV28	14	-	-	TRBJ1-2	CASIAISCGYGYTF	TGTGCCAGCATTGCGATATCCTGTGGCTATGGCTACACCTTC
TRBV12-3/TRBV12-4	13	-	-	TRBJ1-2	CASSLGHSYGYTF	TGTGCCAGCAGTCTGGGACATTCCTATGGCTACACCTTC
TRBV21-1	17	-	-	TRBJ2-7	CASSPSQRGPSPYEQYF	TGTGCCAGCAGCCCTTCACAAAGGGGGCCCTCCCCCTACGAGCAGTACTTC
TRBV7-9	16	-	-	TRBJ1-2	CASSHKRGVSNYGYTF	TGTGCCAGCAGCCACAAAAGGGGGGTCTCCAACTATGGCTACACCTTC
TRBV3-1/TRBV3-2	14	-	-	TRBJ1-1	CASSQYAAYTEAFF	TGTGCCAGCAGCCAATATGCAGCGTACACTGAAGCTTTCTTT
TRBV3-1/TRBV3-2	15	-	-	TRBJ2-6	CASSGGSSGANVLTF	TGTGCCAGCAGCGGGGGCAGCTCTGGGGCCAACGTCCTGACTTTC